The next 14 T cell receptor beta chains were all read from a single sample in a study of T cell changes during pregnancy in multiple sclerosis. The method was immunoSEQ multiplex PCR; TCRdb's version includes in-frame clones alone and lacks a portion of them. The table lists 50,000 or so clones, roughly 91% of them singletons. The sequences come from CD4+ T cells from peripheral blood mononuclear cells, collected in the second trimester of pregnancy. The receptors were gathered from a female donor with multiple sclerosis, enrolled in a pregnancy study.

The chain couples TRBV9 to TRBJ2-1, with D perhaps matching TRBD2 (6 bases). Trimming removed 3 bases from V and 10 bases from J, with 20 bases in between. The CDR3 contains 15 residues. Germline CDR1 and CDR2: SGDLS and YYNGEE. The CDR3 loop is CASSGLAEPGLEQFF. CDR3 nucleotides: TGTGCCAGCAGCGGATTAGCGGAGCCGGGTTTAGAGCAGTTCTTC.

This rearrangement joins TRBV30 to TRBJ1-4; TRBD1 aligns across 9 bases. Trimming cost V 1 base and J 5 bases; bases outside gene matches: 8. This CDR3 has 16 residues. The V gene's germline CDR1 is GTSNPN and CDR2 SVGIG (reference sequence). Written as DNA, the CDR3 is TGTGCCTGGAGTGCCGCAAATGGACAGGGGAATGAAAAACTGTTTTTT. Amino acids: CAWSAANGQGNEKLFF.

In its sample, this clone was seen a few times. The CDR3 DNA is TGTGCCAGCTCACCAGCCGGGGTCGAGACCCAGTACTTC. It specifies CASSPAGVETQYF. This sequence joins TRBV18 and TRBJ2-5; weak D call: TRBD2 (5 bases). The CDR3 contains 13 residues. V was shortened by 2 bases and J by 5 bases, with 9 bases between the two germline ends. From germline, CDR1 is KGHSH and CDR2 LQKENI.

The chain combines TRBV29-1 with TRBJ1-1; weak D call: TRBD1 (5 bases). The V and J ends lost 4 bases and 5 bases respectively, with 14 bases between them. Germline V gene lookup returns CDR1 SQVTM and CDR2 ANQGSEA. This CDR3 comprises 13 residues. The CDR3 loop reads CSVAVGGGTEAFF. CDR3 nucleotide sequence: TGCAGCGTTGCCGTCGGGGGGGGAACTGAAGCTTTCTTT.

This chain uses TRBV18 with TRBJ1-5; 7 bases fit TRBD1. The CDR3 covers 17 residues. Germline CDR1 is KGHSH and CDR2 is LQKENI. The V and J ends lost 4 bases and 5 bases, in that order; junction bases with no gene match: 14. CDR3 in amino acids: CASSLSGQTAFDQPQHF. CDR3 in DNA: TGTGCCAGCTCACTATCGGGACAGACGGCGTTTGATCAGCCCCAGCATTTT. Filled out from reference TRBV18 and TRBJ1-5, the complete variable domain reads NAGVMQNPRHLVRRRGQEARLRCSPMKGHSHVYWYRQLPEEGLKFMVYLQKENIIDESGMPKERFSAEFPKEGPSILRIQQVVRGDSAAYFCASSLSGQTAFDQPQHFGDGTRLSIL.

The chain uses TRBV7-8 and TRBJ2-3; 11 nucleotides match TRBD2. With V trimmed by 5 bases and J by 3 bases, 7 bases remained unmatched. The CDR3 length is 16 residues. Germline CDR1 reads SGHVS; CDR2 reads FQNEAQ. CDR3 amino acids: CASSQPSSGGTDTQYF. The CDR3 DNA reads TGTGCCAGCAGCCAGCCTTCTAGCGGGGGGACAGATACGCAGTATTTT.

The sample holds a few counts of this clone. This chain joins TRBV11-1 and TRBJ1-2; D is possibly TRBD1 (6 bases). Germline loops: CDR1 SGHAT, CDR2 FQDESV (reference sequence). The length of the CDR3 is 14 residues. The V and J ends lost 5 bases and 8 bases respectively, with 18 bases between them. In nucleotides, the CDR3 is TGTGCCAGCAGCGTACCTCCAGGGGTCGTAGGCTACACCTTC. Encoded protein: CASSVPPGVVGYTF.

The rearrangement joins TRBV10-3 to TRBJ2-7; 12 bases are a match to TRBD1. Germline loops: CDR1 ENHRY, CDR2 SYGVKD. The V and J ends lost 4 bases and 7 bases, in that order; junction bases with no gene match: 11. The CDR3 runs 16 residues. CDR3 amino acids: CAISGPIRDRGLEQYF. The CDR3 nucleotides are TGTGCCATCAGTGGGCCCATCCGGGACAGGGGGCTAGAGCAGTACTTC.

The V gene is TRBV21-1, the J gene TRBJ1-1. TRBV21-1 is tagged as a pseudogene. CDR3 size: 15 residues. The DNA of the CDR3 is TGTGCCAGCAGCATTTTCGGGGGAATTTGCGCTGAAGCTTTCTTT. Its protein product is CASSIFGGICAEAFF.

This clone has only one observation. V usage is TRBV10-3 and J usage is TRBJ2-3; D is ambiguous. V dropped 3 bases and J dropped 2 bases, with 12 bases sitting between them. Per the germline V gene, CDR1 is ENHRY and CDR2 is SYGVKD. This CDR3 contains 15 residues. The CDR3 region has the DNA TGTGCCATCAGTGATTTACAGCAGATCACAGATACGCAGTATTTT. Translating gives CAISDLQQITDTQYF.

The chain uses TRBV28 and TRBJ2-7, with 9 positions matching TRBD1. Trimming cost V 5 bases and J 4 bases; bases outside gene matches: 9. Germline loops: CDR1 MDHEN, CDR2 SYDVKM. This CDR3 has 15 residues. The CDR3 protein is CASSAPGQGKYEQYF. CDR3 in DNA: TGTGCCAGCAGTGCCCCGGGACAGGGTAAGTACGAGCAGTACTTC. Complete variable domain (other parts from reference TRBV28 and TRBJ2-7): DVKVTQSSRYLVKRTGEKVFLECVQDMDHENMFWYRQDPGLGLRLIYFSYDVKMKEKGDIPEGYSVSREKKERFSLILESASTNQTSMYLCASSAPGQGKYEQYFGPGTRLTVT.

This clone was seen only a few times. This chain connects TRBV9 to TRBJ2-1; D is perhaps TRBD1 (5 bases). Trimming took off 4 bases at V and 7 bases at J, with 15 bases between the two ends. The CDR3 covers 14 residues. Germline V gene data show CDR1 as SGDLS and CDR2 as YYNGEE. CDR3 nucleotide sequence: TGTGCCAGCAGCCCCATTCCAGGGTGGAATGAGCAGTTCTTC. This sequence encodes CASSPIPGWNEQFF.

As regards this clone: At one end the junction does not follow the germline gene, possibly because of a read error. V usage is TRBV5-1 and J usage is TRBJ2-7; tentative D call: TRBD1 (5 bases). The V gene's germline CDR1 is SGHRS and CDR2 YFSETQ. The CDR3 is 14 amino acids. In DNA, the CDR3 is TGCGCCAGCAGCGTAGGGGTCCTAGATCTGCTACTTTCCTTC. Translation: CASSVGVLDLLLSF.

The rearrangement links TRBV5-8 to TRBJ2-3; no definite D call. V was cut by 7 bases and J by 0 bases, with 12 bases left in between. Germline lookup yields CDR1 SGHTS and CDR2 YDEGEE. This CDR3 spans 14 amino acids. The CDR3 nucleotides read TGTGCCAGCCCCAGCGCAGCCAGCACAGATACGCAGTATTTT. It yields the protein CASPSAASTDTQYF.